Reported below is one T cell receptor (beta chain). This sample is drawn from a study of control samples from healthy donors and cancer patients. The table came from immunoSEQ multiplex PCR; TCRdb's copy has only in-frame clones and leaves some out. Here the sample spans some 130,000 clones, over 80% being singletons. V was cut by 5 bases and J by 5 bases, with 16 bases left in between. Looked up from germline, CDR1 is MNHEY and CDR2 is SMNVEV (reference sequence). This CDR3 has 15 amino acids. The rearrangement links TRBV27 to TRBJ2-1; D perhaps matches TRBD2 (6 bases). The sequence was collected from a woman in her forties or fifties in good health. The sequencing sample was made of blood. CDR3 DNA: TGTGCCAGCAGTGACACGGGGACTTTTAACAATGAGCAGTTCTTC. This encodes CASSDTGTFNNEQFF.